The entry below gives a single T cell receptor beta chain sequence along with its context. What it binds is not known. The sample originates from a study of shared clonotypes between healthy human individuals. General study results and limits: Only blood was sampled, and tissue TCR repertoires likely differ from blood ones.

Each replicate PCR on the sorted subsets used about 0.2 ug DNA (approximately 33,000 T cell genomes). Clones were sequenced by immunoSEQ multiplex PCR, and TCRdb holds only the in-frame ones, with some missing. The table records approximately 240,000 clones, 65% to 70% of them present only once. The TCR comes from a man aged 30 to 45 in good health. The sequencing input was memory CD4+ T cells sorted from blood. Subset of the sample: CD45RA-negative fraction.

CDR3 nucleotides: TGTGCCAGCAGCCGAGGGGGACAGACCTATGGCTACACCTTC. Translation gives CASSRGGQTYGYTF. The rearrangement uses TRBV7-2 and TRBJ1-2, with TRBD1 identical over 7 bases. This CDR3 contains 14 residues. The V segment lost 5 bases and the J segment 4 bases; nucleotides outside the gene matches: 7. Germline CDR1 and CDR2: SGHTA and FQGNSA.